The 16 T cell receptor beta chains listed next were all sequenced from one sample in a study of cytomegalovirus exposure and HLA in healthy donors. Both 60 Vbeta primers and 13 Jbeta primers went into the PCR. Sequenced by immunoSEQ multiplex PCR; TCRdb stores in-frame clones only, minus some. The sample carries 80,000 or so clones, 75% to 85% recorded once. The sequencing sample was made of PBMCs. The receptors were sampled from a man aged 50-60 years in good health and CMV-seropositive.

The V gene is TRBV9, the J gene TRBJ2-2; 7 nucleotides match TRBD2. The CDR3 sequence is 16 residues long. The V gene's germline CDR1 is SGDLS and CDR2 YYNGEE. The trim removed 0 bases at V and 7 bases at J, leaving 9 bases unmatched. For the CDR3, the DNA is TGTGCCAGCAGCGTAGGAAGCGGGGTTACCTTCGGGGAGCTGTTTTTT. It translates to CASSVGSGVTFGELFF.

The V gene is TRBV30, the J gene TRBJ2-7, with 10 bases aligning to TRBD2. With 5 bases clipped from V and 6 bases from J, the junction kept 7 bases outside the gene matches. CDR1 and CDR2 from the germline V gene are GTSNPN and SVGIG (reference sequence). The CDR3 loop spans 13 amino acids. The CDR3 DNA follows: TGTGCCTGGGGAGCGGGAGGGCCTAGCGAGCAGTACTTC. It yields the protein CAWGAGGPSEQYF.

This clone was picked up a small number of times. The chain is built from TRBV6-6 and TRBJ1-1; TRBD1 might be the D (6 bases). The CDR3 loop spans 16 amino acids. The V gene's germline CDR1 is MNHNY and CDR2 SVGAGI (reference sequence). Trimming cost V 1 base and J 5 bases, with 17 bases left between them. The CDR3 is CASSYLSGRGRTEAFF. Written as DNA, the CDR3 is TGTGCCAGCAGTTACTTGAGCGGGAGGGGGAGAACTGAAGCTTTCTTT.

This clone has only one observation. This sequence joins TRBV10-2 and TRBJ2-1, with a possible D match to TRBD2 (6 bases). The CDR3 length is 16 residues. Trimming removed 10 bases at V and 2 bases at J, with 21 bases between. Looked up from germline, CDR1 is WSHSY and CDR2 is SAAADI. CDR3 DNA sequence: TGCGCCACCGGTGGGCGGGATCAAATTACCTACAATGAGCAGTTCTTC. It translates to CATGGRDQITYNEQFF.

The chain uses TRBV12-5 and TRBJ2-1, with TRBD2 matching 12 bases. The V segment lost 0 bases and the J segment 0 bases; nucleotides outside the gene matches: 9. Germline-derived CDR1 and CDR2 are LGHNT and FRNRAP. There are 20 residues in the CDR3. The CDR3: CASGLVAGLAGGRSYNEQFF. In nucleotides, the CDR3 is TGTGCTAGTGGTTTGGTAGCGGGCCTAGCGGGAGGGCGCTCCTACAATGAGCAGTTCTTC. The whole variable domain, remainder taken from reference TRBV12-5 and TRBJ2-1, is DARVTQTPRHKVTEMGQEVTMRCQPILGHNTVFWYRQTMMQGLELLAYFRNRAPLDDSGMPKDRFSAEMPDATLATLKIQPSEPRDSAVYFCASGLVAGLAGGRSYNEQFFGPGTRLTVL.

This sequence joins TRBV7-3 and TRBJ2-5; 7 bases fit TRBD1. The CDR3 is made up of 13 amino acids. The junction had 3 bases not matched to a gene; V was cut back by 6 bases and J by 2 bases. Germline V gene lookup returns CDR1 SGHTA and CDR2 FQGTGA. The DNA of the CDR3 is TGTGCCAGCAGAGGGACAGAACAAGAGACCCAGTACTTC. It translates to CASRGTEQETQYF.

As to this clone: One end of the junction varies from germline; a read error may be responsible. The rearrangement joins TRBV7-9 to TRBJ2-7, with 10 bases aligning to TRBD2. Germline-derived CDR1 and CDR2 are SEHNR and FQNEAQ (reference sequence). The CDR3 covers 15 residues. The CDR3 is CSSSLALAGPYEQYF. DNA for the CDR3: TGTTCCAGCAGCTTAGCACTAGCGGGACCCTACGAGCAGTACTTC. Filled out from reference TRBV7-9 and TRBJ2-7, the complete variable domain reads DTGVSQNPRHKITKRGQNVTFRCDPISEHNRLYWYRQTLGQGPEFLTYFQNEAQLEKSRLLSDRFSAERPKGSFSTLEIQRTEQGDSAMYLCSSSLALAGPYEQYFGPGTRLTVT.

This chain uses TRBV6-1 with TRBJ2-1; 8 bases match TRBD1. The germline V gene has CDR1 MNHNS and CDR2 SASEGT. The CDR3 extends over 15 amino acids. Trimming took 7 bases from V and 6 from J; bases not matched to a gene: 11. For the CDR3, the DNA is TGTGCCAGCACCACAGGCAGGGGGCGTATCAATGAGCAGTTCTTC. This gives the protein CASTTGRGRINEQFF.

The chain uses TRBV6-1 and TRBJ1-6; D possibly corresponds to TRBD1 (5 bases). The CDR3 is made up of 16 amino acids. Between the trimmed V and J ends, which lost 4 bases and 5 bases, there was a span of 15 bases. Germline V lookup: CDR1 MNHNS, CDR2 SASEGT. The CDR3 sequence is CASSAYPTGDNSPLHF. The CDR3 DNA follows: TGTGCCAGCAGTGCTTACCCAACAGGTGATAATTCACCCCTCCACTTT.

Details on this clone: An end of the junction does not agree with germline; a read error may underlie this. The chain employs TRBV7-9 and TRBJ2-7, with TRBD2 matching 11 bases. Germline CDR1 SEHNR, CDR2 FQNEAQ (reference sequence). The CDR3 loop spans 19 amino acids. The CDR3, as DNA: TGTTCCAGCAGCTTAGAGGAAGGGCTAGCGGGAGGTGGTTCCTACGAGCAGTACTTC. It encodes CSSSLEEGLAGGGSYEQYF.

This chain uses TRBV9 with TRBJ2-3; 8 nucleotides line up with TRBD2. Per the germline V gene, CDR1 is SGDLS and CDR2 is YYNGEE. The CDR3 is made up of 15 amino acids. With 3 bases clipped from V and 3 bases from J, the junction kept 6 bases outside the gene matches. The DNA for the CDR3 is TGTGCCAGCAGCGACTCTAGCGGGTTTACAGATACGCAGTATTTT. Translation: CASSDSSGFTDTQYF.

The chain has TRBV6-5 and TRBJ2-7; the D gene is possibly TRBD2 (6 bases). The germline CDR1 and CDR2 sequences are MNHEY and SVGAGI. Deletions cut 0 bases from V and 2 bases from J, with 11 bases between. The CDR3 has 15 residues. The DNA for the CDR3 is TGTGCCAGCAGTTACTCCGCTAGCGAAACCTACGAGCAGTACTTC. The encoded protein is CASSYSASETYEQYF.

The chain links TRBV18 to TRBJ2-2; weak D call: TRBD1 (5 bases). Germline V gives CDR1 KGHSH, CDR2 LQKENI. There are 18 residues in the CDR3. The ends were cut back, 3 bases at V and 0 bases at J, with 17 bases in the middle. This chain's CDR3 is CASSPRSGQGPNTGELFF. The CDR3, as DNA: TGTGCCAGCTCACCCAGATCTGGACAAGGCCCGAACACCGGGGAGCTGTTTTTT.

This rearrangement joins TRBV18 to TRBJ1-1, with 9 positions matching TRBD1. CDR1 and CDR2 (germline): KGHSH, LQKENI. V shed 2 bases and J 1 base; nucleotides not matched to a gene: 5. This CDR3 is 16 amino acids long. The CDR3 loop reads CASSPTQGATNTEAFF. The DNA of the CDR3 is TGTGCCAGCTCACCAACACAGGGGGCTACGAACACTGAAGCTTTCTTT.

Comment on this clone: Mismatch with germline at one junction end may stem from a read error. The chain couples TRBV7-9 to TRBJ1-1; 7 nucleotides align to TRBD1. The CDR3 sequence is 13 residues long. Germline values: CDR1 SEHNR, CDR2 FQNEAQ (reference sequence). The chain's CDR3 is CSRGGRQVTEAFF. CDR3 DNA sequence: TGTTCCAGGGGGGGGCGACAAGTCACTGAAGCTTTCTTT.

This clone was found once. The DNA for the CDR3 is TGTGCCAGCAGCTCCGGGACAGGCCCGAACACTGAAGCTTTCTTT. Its translation is CASSSGTGPNTEAFF. The chain uses TRBV7-3 and TRBJ1-1; the match to TRBD1 covers 8 bases. Germline V gene lookup returns CDR1 SGHTA and CDR2 FQGTGA. This CDR3 is 15 amino acids long. V shed 4 bases, J shed 1 base, and the junction held 5 bases outside the gene matches.